Each of the 9 T cell receptor beta chains below was sequenced from the same sample in a study of shared clonotypes between healthy human individuals. TCRdb's table, derived via immunoSEQ multiplex PCR, lists solely in-frame clones and lacks some. The sample has some 2 million clones, roughly 94% seen once; the top ten hold about 1.1%. Naive CD8 cells, CD45RO-negative and positively selected for CCR7, excluded terminally differentiated effector memory CD45RA+ cells. Sequenced: naive CD8+ T cells sorted from blood. These receptors were obtained from a man younger than 35 in good health.

V usage is TRBV4-1 and J usage is TRBJ2-1, with D maybe TRBD1 (5 bases). Trimming cost V 5 bases and J 5 bases, with 7 bases left between them. The CDR3 loop spans 12 amino acids. Germline values: CDR1 MGHRA, CDR2 YSYEKL. CDR3 nucleotide sequence: TGCGCCAGCAGCTGGGGCCACAATGAGCAGTTCTTC. Its protein is CASSWGHNEQFF.

The chain combines TRBV10-2 with TRBJ2-5, with 9 bases aligning to TRBD1. The ends lost 6 bases at V and 2 bases at J; junction bases unmatched: 10. The CDR3 extends over 16 amino acids. CDR1 WSHSY and CDR2 SAAADI come from the germline V gene. The CDR3 sequence: CASRNLGQGEQETQYF. CDR3 bases: TGCGCCAGCAGAAATTTGGGACAGGGAGAGCAAGAGACCCAGTACTTC.

This rearrangement joins TRBV7-2 to TRBJ1-1; D is ambiguous. The CDR3 is 14 amino acids. V dropped 5 bases and J dropped 7 bases, with 17 bases sitting between them. CDR1 is SGHTA and CDR2 is FQGNSA in the germline V gene. CDR3 sequence (DNA): TGTGCCAGCAGCCAGTTGGCCAGAACGCTTGAAGCTTTCTTT. Amino acids: CASSQLARTLEAFF.

The V call is TRBV6-5, the J call TRBJ2-3; 12 nucleotides line up with TRBD2. Trimming cost V 6 bases and J 4 bases; bases outside gene matches: 5. CDR1 is MNHEY and CDR2 is SVGAGI in the germline V gene. This CDR3 region has 15 residues. CDR3 loop: CASSRTSGVADTQYF. In DNA form, the CDR3 reads TGTGCCAGCAGCCGGACTAGCGGGGTGGCAGATACGCAGTATTTT.

The J gene is TRBJ1-1, the V gene TRBV14; D remains ambiguous. V lost 5 bases, J lost 0 bases, and 7 bases lay in between. The CDR3 contains 13 residues. Looked up from germline, CDR1 is SGHDN and CDR2 is FVKESK. CDR3 amino acids: CASSKVVNTEAFF. In DNA, the CDR3 is TGTGCCAGCAGCAAGGTGGTGAACACTGAAGCTTTCTTT. Full variable domain (remainder filled in from reference TRBV14 and TRBJ1-1): EAGVTQFPSHSVIEKGQTVTLRCDPISGHDNLYWYRRVMGKEIKFLLHFVKESKQDESGMPNNRFLAERTGGTYSTLKVQPAELEDSGVYFCASSKVVNTEAFFGQGTRLTVV.

The genes are TRBV11-2 and TRBJ2-3; no reliable D call. Germline values: CDR1 SGHAT, CDR2 FQNNGV. Trimming removed 2 bases at V and 2 bases at J, with 17 bases between. The CDR3 is 17 residues long. CDR3 DNA sequence: TGTGCCAGCAGCTTATGGTCCGAGGAGCGATACACAGATACGCAGTATTTT. It codes for CASSLWSEERYTDTQYF. The variable domain in full, completed from reference TRBV11-2 and TRBJ2-3, reads EAGVAQSPRYKIIEKRQSVAFWCNPISGHATLYWYQQILGQGPKLLIQFQNNGVVDDSQLPKDRFSAERLKGVDSTLKIQPAKLEDSAVYLCASSLWSEERYTDTQYFGPGTRLTVL.

The J gene is TRBJ2-7, the V gene TRBV5-3; no reliable D call. TRBV5-3 is sorted into the ORF group, with uncertain function. The CDR3 covers 14 residues. Between the trimmed V and J ends, which lost 4 bases and 1 base, there was a span of 12 bases. The CDR3: CARSLAGRSYEQYF. The CDR3 region has the DNA TGTGCCAGAAGCCTGGCAGGCAGGTCCTACGAGCAGTACTTC.

The chain has TRBV27 and TRBJ1-2; possibly TRBD1 for D (5 bases). CDR1 and CDR2 from the germline V gene are MNHEY and SMNVEV (reference sequence). The CDR3 length is 15 residues. V lost 5 bases, J lost 2 bases, and 15 bases lay in between. CDR3 coding DNA: TGTGCCAGCAGTATCCTCGGGGGGTCGAACTATGGCTACACCTTC. This codes for CASSILGGSNYGYTF.

The chain is built from TRBV30 and TRBJ1-2; tentatively, D is TRBD1 (5 bases). Germline lookup yields CDR1 GTSNPN and CDR2 SVGIG (reference sequence). Trimming pared 3 bases from V and 2 bases from J, leaving 13 bases between. The CDR3 sequence is 14 residues long. DNA for the CDR3: TGTGCCTGGAGCGAAGGGGCCGTGAACTATGGCTACACCTTC. It specifies CAWSEGAVNYGYTF.